This entry lists 3 T cell receptor beta chains sequenced from one sample in a study of OX40 agonist ivuxolimab in advanced cancers. Method: immunoSEQ multiplex PCR; TCRdb's copy keeps in-frame clones and lacks some. The sample holds 71,000 or so clones, around 83% seen once. The source material was CD4+ or CD8+ T cells sorted from blood, sampled in a trial of the OX40 agonist ivuxolimab. Receptor source: an adult with an advanced solid tumor such as melanoma, head and neck, liver or kidney cancer.

This chain links TRBV28 with TRBJ1-1, with D possibly being TRBD1 (5 bases). Trimming took off 2 bases at V and 5 bases at J, with 9 bases between the two ends. CDR3 size: 13 residues. Germline V gene sequence: CDR1 MDHEN, CDR2 SYDVKM. The CDR3 DNA reads as TGTGCCAGCAGTTTAATCGGGGGTACTGAAGCTTTCTTT. Residues: CASSLIGGTEAFF.

V is TRBV4-2 and J is TRBJ1-1; D gene uncertain. The CDR3 runs 15 residues. CDR1 is LGHNA, CDR2 YNFKEQ, per germline. Trimming took off 0 bases at V and 5 bases at J, with 13 bases between the two ends. The CDR3 nucleotides are TGTGCCAGCAGCCAAGAAGGCAGCTTGGTGACTGAAGCTTTCTTT. Its protein is CASSQEGSLVTEAFF.

This chain connects TRBV6-1 to TRBJ1-5; D is undetermined. Trimming took 3 bases from V and 5 from J, leaving 11 bases between them. This CDR3 contains 14 residues. CDR1 is MNHNS and CDR2 is SASEGT in the germline V gene. This chain's CDR3 is CASSDGSFHQPQHF. CDR3 bases: TGTGCCAGCAGTGATGGCTCTTTTCATCAGCCCCAGCATTTT.